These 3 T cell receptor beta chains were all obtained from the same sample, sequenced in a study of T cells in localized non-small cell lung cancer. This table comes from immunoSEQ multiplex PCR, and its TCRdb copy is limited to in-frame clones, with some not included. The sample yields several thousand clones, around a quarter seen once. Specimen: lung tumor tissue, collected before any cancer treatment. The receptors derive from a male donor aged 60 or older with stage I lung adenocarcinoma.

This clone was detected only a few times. This CDR3 reads CASSLGRTYNSPLHF. In DNA, the CDR3 is TGTGCCAGCAGCTTAGGAAGGACCTATAATTCACCCCTCCACTTT. The gene calls are TRBV11-3 and TRBJ1-6; no reliable D call. CDR1 SGHNT and CDR2 YENEEA come from the germline V gene. The ends were cut back, 1 base at V and 2 bases at J, with 6 bases in the middle. The CDR3 contains 15 residues.

CDR3 amino acids: CASSPRAGAQSYNEQFF. The CDR3 coding sequence is TGTGCCAGCTCACCAAGAGCTGGAGCCCAATCCTACAATGAGCAGTTCTTC. V usage is TRBV18 and J usage is TRBJ2-1, with D uncertain. Looked up from germline, CDR1 is KGHSH and CDR2 is LQKENI. Between the trimmed V and J ends, which lost 2 bases and 1 base, there was a span of 15 bases. This CDR3 is built from 17 residues.

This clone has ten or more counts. The CDR3 DNA reads as TGTGCCAGCAGCCCGACCGACAGGGCATCAACCCTTTACTTC. Translation: CASSPTDRASTLYF. V usage is TRBV11-3 and J usage is TRBJ2-7, with TRBD1 matching over 7 bases. This CDR3 is 14 amino acids long. Trimming at V came to 5 bases and at J to 13 bases, leaving 17 bases not matched to a gene. Germline-derived CDR1 and CDR2 are SGHNT and YENEEA.